This entry is about one T cell receptor (beta chain). TCRdb's table, derived via immunoSEQ multiplex PCR, lists solely in-frame clones and lacks some. The table records roughly 58,000 clones, roughly 90% of them present only once. This specimen comes from a study of T cell changes during pregnancy in multiple sclerosis. The V gene's germline CDR1 is MDHEN and CDR2 SYDVKM. Trimming removed 2 bases from V and 0 bases from J, with 16 bases in between. The CDR3 spans 17 residues. The V gene is TRBV28, the J gene TRBJ1-2; D is unresolved. The clonotype comes from a female donor in good health, enrolled as a control in a pregnancy study. Sequenced material: CD4+ T cells from peripheral blood mononuclear cells, taken after pregnancy. In DNA, the CDR3 is TGTGCCAGCAGTTTAACCCCCCAGAAGGGAGCTAACTATGGCTACACCTTC. Its protein product is CASSLTPQKGANYGYTF.